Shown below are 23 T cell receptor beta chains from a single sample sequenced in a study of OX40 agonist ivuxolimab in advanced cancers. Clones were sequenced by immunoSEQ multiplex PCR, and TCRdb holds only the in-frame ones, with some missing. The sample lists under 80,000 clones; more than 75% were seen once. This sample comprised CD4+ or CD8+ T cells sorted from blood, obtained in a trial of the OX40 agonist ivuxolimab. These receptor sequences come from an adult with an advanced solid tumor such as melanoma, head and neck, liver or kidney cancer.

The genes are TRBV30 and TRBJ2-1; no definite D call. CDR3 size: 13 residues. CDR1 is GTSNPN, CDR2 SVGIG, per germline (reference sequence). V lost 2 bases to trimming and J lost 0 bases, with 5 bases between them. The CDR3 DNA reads TGTGCCTGGAGTCGGAACTCCTACAATGAGCAGTTCTTC. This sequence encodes CAWSRNSYNEQFF. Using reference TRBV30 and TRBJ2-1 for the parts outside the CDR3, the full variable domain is SQTIHQWPATLVQPVGSPLSLECTVEGTSNPNLYWYRQAAGRGLQLLFYSVGIGQISSEVPQNLSASRPQDRQFILSSKKLLLSDSGFYLCAWSRNSYNEQFFGPGTRLTVL.

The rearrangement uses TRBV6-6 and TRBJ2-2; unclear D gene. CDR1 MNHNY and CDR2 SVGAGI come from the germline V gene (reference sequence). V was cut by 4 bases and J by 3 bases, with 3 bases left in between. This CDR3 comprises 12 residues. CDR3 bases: TGTGCCAGCAGTTTGGACACCGGGGAGCTGTTTTTT. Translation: CASSLDTGELFF.

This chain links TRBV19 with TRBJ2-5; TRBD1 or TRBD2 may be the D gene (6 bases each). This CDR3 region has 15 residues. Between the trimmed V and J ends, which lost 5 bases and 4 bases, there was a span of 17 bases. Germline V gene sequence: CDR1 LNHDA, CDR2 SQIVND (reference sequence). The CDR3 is CASSGGGGLGETQYF. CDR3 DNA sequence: TGTGCCAGTAGTGGGGGTGGGGGGCTCGGAGAGACCCAGTACTTC.

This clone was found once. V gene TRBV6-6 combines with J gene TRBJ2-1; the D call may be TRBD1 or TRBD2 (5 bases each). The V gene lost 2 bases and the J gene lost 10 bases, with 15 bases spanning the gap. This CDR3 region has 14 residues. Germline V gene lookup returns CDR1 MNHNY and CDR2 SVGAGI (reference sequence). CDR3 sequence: CASSYAGPPGEQFF. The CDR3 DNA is TGTGCCAGCAGTTACGCAGGGCCTCCGGGGGAGCAGTTCTTC.

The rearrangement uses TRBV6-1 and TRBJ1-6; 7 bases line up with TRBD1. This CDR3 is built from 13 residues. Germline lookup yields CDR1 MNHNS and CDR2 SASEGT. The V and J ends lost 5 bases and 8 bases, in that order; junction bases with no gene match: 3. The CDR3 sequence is CASSFDRDSPLHF. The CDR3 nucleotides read TGTGCCAGCAGTTTCGACAGGGATTCACCCCTCCACTTT.

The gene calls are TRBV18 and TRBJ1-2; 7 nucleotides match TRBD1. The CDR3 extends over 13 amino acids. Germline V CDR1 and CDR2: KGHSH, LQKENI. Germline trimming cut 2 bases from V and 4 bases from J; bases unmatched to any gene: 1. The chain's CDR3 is CASSPSGGYGYTF. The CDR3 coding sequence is TGTGCCAGCTCACCATCAGGGGGCTATGGCTACACCTTC.

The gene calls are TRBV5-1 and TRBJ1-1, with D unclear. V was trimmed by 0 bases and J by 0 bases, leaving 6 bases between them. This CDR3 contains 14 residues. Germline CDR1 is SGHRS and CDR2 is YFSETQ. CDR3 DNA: TGCGCCAGCAGCTTGGCTCAGTTGAACACTGAAGCTTTCTTT. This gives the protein CASSLAQLNTEAFF.

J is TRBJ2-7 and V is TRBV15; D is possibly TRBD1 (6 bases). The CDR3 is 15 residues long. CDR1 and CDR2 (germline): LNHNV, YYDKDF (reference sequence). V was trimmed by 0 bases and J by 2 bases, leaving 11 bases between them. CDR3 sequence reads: CATSREGRGPYEQYF. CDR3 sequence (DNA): TGTGCCACCAGCAGAGAGGGCAGGGGCCCCTACGAGCAGTACTTC.

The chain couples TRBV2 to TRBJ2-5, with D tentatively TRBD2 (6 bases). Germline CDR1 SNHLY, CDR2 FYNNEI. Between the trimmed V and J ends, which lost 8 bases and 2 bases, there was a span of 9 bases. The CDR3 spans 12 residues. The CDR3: CASGAGQETQYF. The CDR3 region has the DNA TGTGCCAGCGGGGCGGGACAAGAGACCCAGTACTTC.

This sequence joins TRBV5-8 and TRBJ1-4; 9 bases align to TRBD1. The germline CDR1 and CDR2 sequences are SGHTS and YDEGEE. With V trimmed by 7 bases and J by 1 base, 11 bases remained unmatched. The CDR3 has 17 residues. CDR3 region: CASGTGRNFGTNEKLFF. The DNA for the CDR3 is TGTGCCAGCGGGACAGGGAGAAACTTTGGAACTAATGAAAAACTGTTTTTT.

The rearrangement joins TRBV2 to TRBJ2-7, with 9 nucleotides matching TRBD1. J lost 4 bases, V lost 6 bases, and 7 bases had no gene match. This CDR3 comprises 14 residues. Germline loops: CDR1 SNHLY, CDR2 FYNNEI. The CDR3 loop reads CASRGQGRRYEQYF. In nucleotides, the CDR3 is TGTGCCAGCAGGGGACAGGGAAGGCGGTACGAGCAGTACTTC. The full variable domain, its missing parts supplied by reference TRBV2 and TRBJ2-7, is EPEVTQTPSHQVTQMGQEVILRCVPISNHLYFYWYRQILGQKVEFLVSFYNNEISEKSEIFDDQFSVERPDGSNFTLKIRSTKLEDSAMYFCASRGQGRRYEQYFGPGTRLTVT.

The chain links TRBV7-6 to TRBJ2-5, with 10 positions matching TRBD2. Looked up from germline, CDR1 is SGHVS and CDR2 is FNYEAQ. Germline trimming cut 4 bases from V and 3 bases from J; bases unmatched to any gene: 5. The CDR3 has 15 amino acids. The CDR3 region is CASSSYGLAEETQYF. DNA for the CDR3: TGTGCCAGCAGCTCCTATGGACTAGCGGAAGAGACCCAGTACTTC. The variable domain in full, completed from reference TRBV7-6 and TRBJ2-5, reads GAGVSQSPRYKVTKRGQDVALRCDPISGHVSLYWYRQALGQGPEFLTYFNYEAQQDKSGLPNDRFSAERPEGSISTLTIQRTEQRDSAMYRCASSSYGLAEETQYFGPGTRLLVL.

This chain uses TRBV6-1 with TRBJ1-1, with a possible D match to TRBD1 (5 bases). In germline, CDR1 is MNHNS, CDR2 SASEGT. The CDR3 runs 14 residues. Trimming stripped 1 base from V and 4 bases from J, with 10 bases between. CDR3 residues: CASSEVGGSTEAFF. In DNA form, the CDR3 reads TGTGCCAGCAGTGAAGTGGGGGGGAGCACTGAAGCTTTCTTT.

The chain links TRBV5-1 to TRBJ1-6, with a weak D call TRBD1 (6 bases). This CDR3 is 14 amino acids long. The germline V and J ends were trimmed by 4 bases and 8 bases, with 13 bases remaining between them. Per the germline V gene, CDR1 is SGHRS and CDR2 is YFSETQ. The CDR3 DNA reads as TGCGCCAGCAGCCTTGGACAGAACTATTCACCCCTCCACTTT. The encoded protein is CASSLGQNYSPLHF.

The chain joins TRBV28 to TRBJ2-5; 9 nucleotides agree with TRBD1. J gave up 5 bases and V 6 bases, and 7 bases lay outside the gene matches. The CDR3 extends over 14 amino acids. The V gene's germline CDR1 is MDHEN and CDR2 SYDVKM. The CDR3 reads CASSWTGVIETQYF. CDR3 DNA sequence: TGTGCCAGCAGCTGGACAGGGGTTATCGAGACCCAGTACTTC.

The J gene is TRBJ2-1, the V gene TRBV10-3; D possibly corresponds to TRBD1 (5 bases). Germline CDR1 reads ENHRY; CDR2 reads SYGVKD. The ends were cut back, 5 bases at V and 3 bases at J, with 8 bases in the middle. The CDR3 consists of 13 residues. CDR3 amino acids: CAISLTGYNEQFF. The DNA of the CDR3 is TGTGCCATCAGTTTAACAGGCTACAATGAGCAGTTCTTC.

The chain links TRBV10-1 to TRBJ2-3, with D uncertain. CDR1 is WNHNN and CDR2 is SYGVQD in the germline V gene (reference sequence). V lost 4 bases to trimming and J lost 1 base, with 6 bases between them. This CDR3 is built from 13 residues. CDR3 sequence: CASSGVRTDTQYF. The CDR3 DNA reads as TGCGCCAGCAGTGGAGTCCGCACAGATACGCAGTATTTT.

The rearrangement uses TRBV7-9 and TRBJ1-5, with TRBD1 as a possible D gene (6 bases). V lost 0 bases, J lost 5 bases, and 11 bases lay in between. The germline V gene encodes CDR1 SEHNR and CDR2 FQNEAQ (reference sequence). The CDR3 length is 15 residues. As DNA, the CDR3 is TGTGCCAGCAGCTTAGCGGACAGCCGATATCAGCCCCAGCATTTT. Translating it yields CASSLADSRYQPQHF. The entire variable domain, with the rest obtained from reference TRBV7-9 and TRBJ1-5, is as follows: DTGVSQNPRHKITKRGQNVTFRCDPISEHNRLYWYRQTLGQGPEFLTYFQNEAQLEKSRLLSDRFSAERPKGSFSTLEIQRTEQGDSAMYLCASSLADSRYQPQHFGDGTRLSIL.

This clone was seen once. The CDR3 sequence is CASRYRQGWSKNIQYF. The CDR3 DNA follows: TGTGCCAGCAGATACAGACAGGGTTGGTCCAAAAACATTCAGTACTTC. The rearrangement joins TRBV6-9 to TRBJ2-4, with 7 bases identical to TRBD1. The CDR3 length is 16 residues. From germline, CDR1 is MNHGY and CDR2 SVAAGI. V trimming: 6 bases; J trimming: 2 bases; junction bases outside the gene matches: 10.

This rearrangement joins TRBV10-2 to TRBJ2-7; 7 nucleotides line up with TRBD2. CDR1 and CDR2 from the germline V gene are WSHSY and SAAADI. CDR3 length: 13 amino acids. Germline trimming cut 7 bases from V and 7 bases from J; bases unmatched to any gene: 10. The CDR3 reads CASTGAGRGEQYF. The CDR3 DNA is TGCGCCAGCACGGGAGCGGGACGGGGTGAGCAGTACTTC.

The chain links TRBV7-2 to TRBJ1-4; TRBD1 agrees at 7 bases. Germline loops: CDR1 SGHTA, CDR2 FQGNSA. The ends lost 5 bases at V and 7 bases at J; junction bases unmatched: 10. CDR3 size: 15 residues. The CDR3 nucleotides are TGTGCCAGCAGCCTCAGACAGGGACTCAGTGAAAAACTGTTTTTT. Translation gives CASSLRQGLSEKLFF.

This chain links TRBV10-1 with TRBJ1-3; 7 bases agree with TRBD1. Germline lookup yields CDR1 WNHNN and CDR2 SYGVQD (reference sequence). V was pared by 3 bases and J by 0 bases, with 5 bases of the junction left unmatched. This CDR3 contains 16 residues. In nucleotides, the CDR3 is TGCGCCAGCAGTGATTCGGGACAGAACTCTGGAAACACCATATATTTT. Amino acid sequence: CASSDSGQNSGNTIYF.

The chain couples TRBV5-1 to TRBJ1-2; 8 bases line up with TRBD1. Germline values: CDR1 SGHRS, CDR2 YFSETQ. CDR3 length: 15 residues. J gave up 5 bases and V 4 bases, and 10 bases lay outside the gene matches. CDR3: CASSHTGQEVYGYTF. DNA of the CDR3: TGCGCCAGCAGCCACACGGGACAGGAGGTGTATGGCTACACCTTC.